These T cell receptor beta chains were read from a single sample in a study of shared clonotypes between healthy human individuals. Profiled with immunoSEQ multiplex PCR; TCRdb holds only in-frame clones, not every one. This table has about 2 million clones, approximately 94% appearing once. The source material was naive CD8+ T cells sorted from blood. These TCRs come from a young man in good health. Both conserved end residues are part of each CDR3. The D gene is left open where the match is weak. Size is stated for part of the rows, as once, few or many counts, or as a class when the clone is expanded.

j_gene	d_gene	v_gene	abundance	CDR3nt	CDR3aa
TRBJ2-3	TRBD2	TRBV2	.	TGTGCCAGCAAAAGACTAGCCCAAAGTTTCACAGATACGCAGTATTTT	CASKRLAQSFTDTQYF
TRBJ1-2	.	TRBV11-2	.	TGTGCCAGCAGCTTCCCGAATTACTATGGCTACACCTTC	CASSFPNYYGYTF
TRBJ2-2	TRBD1	TRBV5-1	.	TGCGCCAGCAGCCTAGGACAGGACCTCACCGGGGAGCTGTTTTTT	CASSLGQDLTGELFF
TRBJ1-1	.	TRBV4-1	.	TGCGCCAGCAGCCAAGGGTCCGAGGGGACCCAGAGTAGCTTATTCTTT	CASSQGSEGTQSSLFF
TRBJ1-6	.	TRBV18	.	TGTGCCAGCTCACCTGGGGGCGCGGGGTCACCCCTCCACTTT	CASSPGGAGSPLHF
TRBJ2-5	.	TRBV11-2	.	TGTGCCAGCAGACATTTTGGGTCCAGAGAGACCCAGTACTTC	CASRHFGSRETQYF
TRBJ2-7	.	TRBV18	.	TGTGCCAGCTCACCACGTGACACTTCCTACGAGCAGTACTTC	CASSPRDTSYEQYF
TRBJ2-7	.	TRBV5-1	.	TGCGCCAGCAGCTTGGCCTTAGGGAACGAGCAGTACTTC	CASSLALGNEQYF
TRBJ2-1	TRBD1	TRBV7-9	.	TGTGCCAGCAGCTTCCCGACAGGGGAGAATTACAATGAGCAGTTCTTC	CASSFPTGENYNEQFF
TRBJ2-1	.	TRBV5-1	.	TGCGCCAGCAGCTTGGAAGCATACTCCTACAATGAGCAGTTCTTC	CASSLEAYSYNEQFF
TRBJ2-7	.	TRBV5-8	.	TGTGCCAGCAGCTTGGGGAAAAGCAGGTTCTCCTACGAGCAGTACTTC	CASSLGKSRFSYEQYF
TRBJ1-2	.	TRBV7-9	.	TGTGCCAGCAGCTTAGACAGGGTTGGCTACACCTTC	CASSLDRVGYTF
TRBJ1-1	.	TRBV5-6	.	TGTGCCAGCAGCTCTTTATGGGTGGACAGATCTGAGGACACTGAAGCTTTCTTT	CASSSLWVDRSEDTEAFF
TRBJ2-7	.	TRBV6-5	.	TGTGCCAGCAGTTACTCCTACAGGGACCACGAGCAGTACTTC	CASSYSYRDHEQYF
TRBJ2-2	.	TRBV6-1	.	TGTGCCAGCAGTGGCAGCGGACAGATACCATGGCTGTTTTTT	CASSGSGQIPWLFF
TRBJ1-1	.	TRBV5-6	.	TGTGCCAGCAGCTTGGAACTGACTAACACTGAAGCTTTCTTT	CASSLELTNTEAFF
TRBJ1-1	TRBD1	TRBV30	.	TGTGCCTGGAGCGTCGACACAGGGGGGGCTGAAGCTTTCTTT	CAWSVDTGGAEAFF
TRBJ1-1	TRBD1	TRBV4-1	once	TGCGCCAGCAGCCAAGTGGGGGACAGGGGGCAGACTGAAGCTTTCTTT	CASSQVGDRGQTEAFF
TRBJ2-5	.	TRBV12-5	.	TGTGCTAGTGGTGAGGGACAAGGGGACGAGACCCAGTACTTC	CASGEGQGDETQYF
TRBJ1-1	.	TRBV4-3	.	TGCGCCAGCAGCCAATTCAGGGGTACTGAAGCTTTCTTT	CASSQFRGTEAFF
TRBJ2-1	TRBD2	TRBV11-1	.	TGTGCCAGCAGCTTAGCTTCCGGGACTAGTATCTACAATGAGCAGTTCTTC	CASSLASGTSIYNEQFF
TRBJ1-1	.	TRBV4-1	.	TGCGCCAGCAGCCAAGTAGGGGTGGGCGCTGAAGCTTTCTTT	CASSQVGVGAEAFF
TRBJ2-4	TRBD2	TRBV27	.	TGTGCCAGCAGTTCGGGGGGAAAGGGCATTCAGTACTTC	CASSSGGKGIQYF
TRBJ2-7	TRBD1	TRBV27	.	TGTGCCAGCAGTTTACCGGGACAGGGTAATGAGCAGTACTTC	CASSLPGQGNEQYF
TRBJ2-5	TRBD2	TRBV5-6	.	TGTGCCAGCAGCTTGGAGGTAGCGGGAGGGCCGTTGTCAGAGACCCAGTACTTC	CASSLEVAGGPLSETQYF
TRBJ1-6	.	TRBV7-9	.	.	CASSFGPGGTYNSPLHF
TRBJ1-1	.	TRBV25-1	.	TGTGCCAGCAGTTGGGGGGACACTGAAGCTTTCTTT	CASSWGDTEAFF
TRBJ1-2	.	TRBV19	.	TGTGCCAGTAGTATATGGTCTCGGGACTCATACTATGGCTACACCTTC	CASSIWSRDSYYGYTF
TRBJ2-1	.	TRBV18	.	TGTGCCAGCTCACCGGGGGGACGAGGGCTTGTTGAGCAGTTCTTC	CASSPGGRGLVEQFF
TRBJ2-3	.	TRBV7-9	.	TGTGCCAGCATCGGATCCCCGAGGGGGGGGATAGCAGATACGCAGTATTTT	CASIGSPRGGIADTQYF
TRBJ2-1	.	TRBV4-1	.	TGCGCCAGCAGCCAAGAGTGGGGCCACAATGAGCAGTTCTTC	CASSQEWGHNEQFF
TRBJ2-2	TRBD1	TRBV9	once	TGTGCCAGCAGCGTCCCTGAACAGGGGTTCACCGGGGAGCTGTTTTTT	CASSVPEQGFTGELFF
TRBJ2-2	.	TRBV10-1	.	TGCGCCAGCAGTGAGATCAGGGGTGACACCGGGGAGCTGTTTTTT	CASSEIRGDTGELFF
TRBJ1-2	.	TRBV5-8	.	TGTGCCAGCAGCTTGGTTTCGGGCTATGGCTACACCTTC	CASSLVSGYGYTF
TRBJ2-1	TRBD2	TRBV10-3	.	TGTGCCATCACCGGGACTAGCGGGACGGGGGATGAGCAGTTCTTC	CAITGTSGTGDEQFF
TRBJ1-1	.	TRBV27	once	TGTGCCAGCAGTTTACAGATGGCGGGTGAAGCTTTCTTT	CASSLQMAGEAFF
TRBJ2-7	TRBD2	TRBV10-3	.	TGTGCCATCAGCGAAGCGGGATCCTCCTACGAGCAGTACTTC	CAISEAGSSYEQYF
TRBJ2-5	.	TRBV5-6	.	TGTGCCAGCAGCGTAGACCTGGAGGCAGAGACCCAGTACTTC	CASSVDLEAETQYF
TRBJ1-1	.	TRBV6-5	once	TGTGCCAGCAGTTACTCTAGGGTTACTGAAGCTTTCTTT	CASSYSRVTEAFF
TRBJ1-5	.	TRBV27	once	TGTGCCAGCAGGACGGACTATAGCAATCAGCCCCAGCATTTT	CASRTDYSNQPQHF
TRBJ2-2	.	TRBV4-2	.	TGTGCCAGCAGCCAAAATAGCGGAGACACCGGGGAGCTGTTTTTT	CASSQNSGDTGELFF
TRBJ2-7	.	TRBV5-6	.	TGTGCCAGCAGCTTGGGAGGATACGAGCAGTACTTC	CASSLGGYEQYF
TRBJ1-6	.	TRBV27	.	TGTGCCAGCACCAATTCAAAGGACACCCCCTATAATTCACCCCTCCACTTT	CASTNSKDTPYNSPLHF
TRBJ1-5	.	TRBV19	.	TGTGCCAGTAGTATTTTCTTAGTCGATCAGCCCCAGCATTTT	CASSIFLVDQPQHF
TRBJ1-3	.	TRBV10-3	.	TGTGCCATCAGTGAGGGCGCCCCGGTCAACACCATATATTTT	CAISEGAPVNTIYF
TRBJ2-3	.	TRBV4-3	.	TGCGCCAGCAGCCAAGCCGGGCCCAGCACAGATACGCAGTATTTT	CASSQAGPSTDTQYF
TRBJ2-3	.	TRBV13	.	TGTGCCAGCAGCTTACCCGGCACAGATACGCAGTATTTT	CASSLPGTDTQYF
TRBJ2-1	TRBD2	TRBV7-7	.	TGTGCTAGCAGCCTGGGGGGGACCTACAATGAGCAGTTCTTC	CASSLGGTYNEQFF
TRBJ1-1	.	TRBV4-3	.	TGCGCCAGCAGCCAATTATACGGGACACCGAACACTGAAGCTTTCTTT	CASSQLYGTPNTEAFF
TRBJ1-5	.	TRBV5-6	.	TGTGCCAGCAGCTTCGCGAATCAGCCCCAGCATTTT	CASSFANQPQHF
TRBJ1-5	TRBD1	TRBV28	.	TGTGCCAGCAGTTACCCAGGGGGCCCGAATCAGCCCCAGCATTTT	CASSYPGGPNQPQHF
TRBJ2-7	.	TRBV9	.	TGTGCCAGCAGCGGTAAGGACAGTACCCTTCCTTCGTCTGGGCAGTACTTC	CASSGKDSTLPSSGQYF
TRBJ2-3	.	TRBV5-1	.	TGCGCCAGCAGCTTGTTAAGTTCGGGAGATACGCAGTATTTT	CASSLLSSGDTQYF
TRBJ2-1	.	TRBV5-1	.	TGCGCCAGCAGCTTAAAAAGGCAACTGGCGGCCTCCTACAATGAGCAGTTCTTC	CASSLKRQLAASYNEQFF
TRBJ2-2	.	TRBV9	once	TGTGCCAGCAGCACAGGGATAACGAACACCGGGGAGCTGTTTTTT	CASSTGITNTGELFF
TRBJ1-6	.	TRBV28	few	TGTGCCAGCACTACTGGGGGCGGCTCACCCCTCCACTTT	CASTTGGGSPLHF
TRBJ1-1	.	TRBV5-4	.	TGTGCCAGCAGCCGAACCCGGGGGGGGCAGAACACTGAAGCTTTCTTT	CASSRTRGGQNTEAFF
TRBJ2-7	.	TRBV9	.	TGTGCCAGCAGCGTAGATGGAGGGTCCTCCTACGAGCAGTACTTC	CASSVDGGSSYEQYF
TRBJ2-1	.	TRBV5-4	.	TGTGCCAGCAGCTTGGAGGGGCCGTCTTGGAATGAGCAGTTCTTC	CASSLEGPSWNEQFF
TRBJ1-1	.	TRBV10-3	.	TGTGCCATCAGTGAGTCCCCAGGGTTCATGAACACTGAAGCTTTCTTT	CAISESPGFMNTEAFF